These 21 T cell receptor beta chains originate from one sample sequenced in a study of OX40 agonist ivuxolimab in advanced cancers. Libraries were prepared by immunoSEQ multiplex PCR; TCRdb keeps only in-frame clonotypes and omits some of them. The top ten clones hold approximately 13% of a sample with tens of thousands of clones, approximately 84% of them seen once. This material consisted of CD4+ or CD8+ T cells sorted from blood, taken in a trial of the OX40 agonist ivuxolimab. The receptors originated from an adult with an advanced solid tumor such as melanoma, head and neck, liver or kidney cancer.

The rearrangement links TRBV18 to TRBJ2-3, with 13 positions matching TRBD2. J was trimmed by 3 bases and V by 3 bases; bases with no gene match: 6. Per germline, CDR1 KGHSH and CDR2 LQKENI. The length of the CDR3 is 17 residues. The CDR3 nucleotides are TGTGCCAGCTCACCCTGGACTAGCGGGAGTAAGACAGATACGCAGTATTTT. It is translated as CASSPWTSGSKTDTQYF.

The chain links TRBV5-4 to TRBJ2-3, with D possibly matching TRBD2 (5 bases). The CDR3 loop spans 15 amino acids. Germline CDR1 SGHNT, CDR2 YYREEE (reference sequence). Trimming removed 2 bases from V and 1 base from J, with 11 bases in between. This chain's CDR3 is CASSFRVRGTDTQYF. CDR3 nucleotides: TGTGCCAGCAGCTTTCGGGTGCGGGGCACAGATACGCAGTATTTT.

The chain uses TRBV6-1 and TRBJ2-7; TRBD2 matches at 8 bases. Germline V gene sequence: CDR1 MNHNS, CDR2 SASEGT. Losses at the gene ends were 5 bases for V and 6 bases for J; bases not matched to a gene: 6. The length of the CDR3 is 13 residues. For the CDR3, the DNA is TGTGCCAGCAGTACGGTAGCGGGACCCGAGCAGTACTTC. It specifies CASSTVAGPEQYF.

This chain uses TRBV9 with TRBJ1-4; weak D call: TRBD1 (6 bases). V dropped 1 base and J dropped 3 bases, with 16 bases sitting between them. Per germline, CDR1 SGDLS and CDR2 YYNGEE. There are 17 residues in the CDR3. CDR3 DNA sequence: TGTGCCAGCAGCGTATATGGGGGGCTTCCTCCTAATGAAAAACTGTTTTTT. Protein product: CASSVYGGLPPNEKLFF.

In this sample, this clone turned up a few times. V usage is TRBV29-1 and J usage is TRBJ1-1; tentatively, D is TRBD1 (5 bases). Germline V gene data show CDR1 as SQVTM and CDR2 as ANQGSEA. Trimming removed 7 bases at V and 4 bases at J, with 16 bases between. The CDR3 runs to 13 residues. The CDR3 nucleotides read TGCAGCGGTCAGGCGGCGGGGGGCACTGAAGCTTTCTTT. Protein: CSGQAAGGTEAFF.

V gene TRBV7-2 combines with J gene TRBJ1-1; no definite D call. The CDR3 loop spans 14 amino acids. Germline V gives CDR1 SGHTA, CDR2 FQGNSA. Trimming shortened V by 1 base and J by 6 bases, and 12 bases separated the two germline ends. CDR3 nucleotides: TGTGCCAGCAGCTTAGGAGGGAGGAGCGCTGAAGCTTTCTTT. Its protein product is CASSLGGRSAEAFF. Using reference TRBV7-2 and TRBJ1-1 for the parts outside the CDR3, the full variable domain is GAGVSQSPSNKVTEKGKDVELRCDPISGHTALYWYRQSLGQGLEFLIYFQGNSAPDKSGLPSDRFSAERTGGSVSTLTIQRTQQEDSAVYLCASSLGGRSAEAFFGQGTRLTVV.

The J gene is TRBJ1-4, the V gene TRBV6-1, with D perhaps matching TRBD1 (6 bases). Trimming took 2 bases from V and 6 from J, leaving 13 bases between them. This CDR3 region has 15 residues. Germline V gene lookup returns CDR1 MNHNS and CDR2 SASEGT. The CDR3: CASSESGAGDEKLFF. The CDR3 DNA follows: TGTGCCAGCAGTGAATCCGGGGCAGGGGATGAAAAACTGTTTTTT.

This sequence joins TRBV11-3 and TRBJ2-5; 7 positions agree with TRBD1. The CDR3 contains 15 residues. Germline lookup yields CDR1 SGHNT and CDR2 YENEEA. The trim removed 5 bases at V and 1 base at J, leaving 7 bases unmatched. For the CDR3, the DNA is TGTGCCAGCAGCACCCGACAGGGTGGCCAAGAGACCCAGTACTTC. It specifies CASSTRQGGQETQYF.

This chain connects TRBV5-6 to TRBJ2-7; 7 bases line up with TRBD1. Unmatched junction bases numbered 5, after V lost 3 bases and J lost 2 bases. The CDR3 has 14 residues. Germline-derived CDR1 and CDR2 are SGHDT and YYEEEE. Here the CDR3 reads CASSSTGDPYEQYF. CDR3 nucleotide sequence: TGTGCCAGCAGCTCCACAGGGGATCCCTACGAGCAGTACTTC.

The V gene is TRBV28, the J gene TRBJ2-5; maybe TRBD2 (6 bases). The ends were cut back, 5 bases at V and 2 bases at J, with 9 bases in the middle. Per the germline V gene, CDR1 is MDHEN and CDR2 is SYDVKM. The CDR3 has 13 residues. CDR3 amino acids: CASSPGGQETQYF. For the CDR3, the DNA is TGTGCCAGCAGTCCCGGGGGACAAGAGACCCAGTACTTC.

J is TRBJ1-3 and V is TRBV18; tentatively, D is TRBD1 (6 bases). The length of the CDR3 is 15 residues. Trimming removed 0 bases from V and 4 bases from J, with 10 bases in between. In germline, CDR1 is KGHSH, CDR2 LQKENI. The CDR3 here is CASSPPTGTGNTIYF. The CDR3 nucleotides read TGTGCCAGCTCACCACCGACCGGGACAGGAAACACCATATATTTT.

This clone was seen a few times. In nucleotides, the CDR3 is TGTGCCAGCAGCCCCGGAAGAAGGGCCACCTACGAGCAGTACTTC. Encoded protein: CASSPGRRATYEQYF. The chain links TRBV28 to TRBJ2-7; D is uncertain. CDR3 length: 15 amino acids. The V and J ends lost 6 bases and 2 bases respectively, with 17 bases between them. Germline CDR1 is MDHEN and CDR2 is SYDVKM.

This clone showed up just once. This chain connects TRBV2 to TRBJ1-6, with D hard to call. This CDR3 contains 12 residues. The V gene lost 6 bases and the J gene lost 7 bases, with 7 bases spanning the gap. Germline CDR1 and CDR2: SNHLY and FYNNEI. The CDR3 bases are TGTGCCAGCAGGCTGGAGAATTCACCCCTCCACTTT. Translated, it gives CASRLENSPLHF.

This clone has a single count. The chain employs TRBV5-1 and TRBJ1-1, with 8 positions matching TRBD1. The junction had 2 bases not matched to a gene; V was cut back by 6 bases and J by 1 base. This CDR3 comprises 13 residues. Germline lookup yields CDR1 SGHRS and CDR2 YFSETQ. The CDR3 protein is CASTDRGNTEAFF. The DNA of the CDR3 is TGCGCCAGCACTGACAGGGGGAACACTGAAGCTTTCTTT. The whole variable domain, remainder taken from reference TRBV5-1 and TRBJ1-1, is KAGVTQTPRYLIKTRGQQVTLSCSPISGHRSVSWYQQTPGQGLQFLFEYFSETQRNKGNFPGRFSGRQFSNSRSEMNVSTLELGDSALYLCASTDRGNTEAFFGQGTRLTVV.

This clone was observed many times. The chain recombines TRBV7-3 with TRBJ1-5; D perhaps matches TRBD1 (5 bases). The ends were cut back, 5 bases at V and 0 bases at J, with 14 bases in the middle. Germline-derived CDR1 and CDR2 are SGHTA and FQGTGA. The CDR3 is 16 amino acids. The CDR3 region is CASSPTDMYSNQPQHF. The CDR3, as DNA: TGTGCCAGCAGCCCCACGGACATGTATAGCAATCAGCCCCAGCATTTT.

The chain carries TRBV5-6 and TRBJ1-3; D uncertain. Trimming removed 0 bases from V and 1 base from J, with 8 bases in between. The CDR3 is 15 amino acids. The germline V gene encodes CDR1 SGHDT and CDR2 YYEEEE. The CDR3, as DNA: TGTGCCAGCAGCTTGGCAGCTTTATCTGGAAACACCATATATTTT. This codes for CASSLAALSGNTIYF.

The chain employs TRBV11-2 and TRBJ1-1; 8 bases are a match to TRBD1. Looked up from germline, CDR1 is SGHAT and CDR2 is FQNNGV. This CDR3 is built from 16 residues. V lost 3 bases to trimming and J lost 2 bases; unmatched junction nucleotides: 8. The CDR3 here is CASSFPTGDFNTEAFF. In DNA, the CDR3 is TGTGCCAGCAGCTTTCCGACAGGGGATTTCAACACTGAAGCTTTCTTT.

This rearrangement joins TRBV28 to TRBJ1-5; D gene uncertain. V shed 2 bases and J shed 2 bases, with 10 bases lying between them. The CDR3 totals 15 residues. The germline CDR1 and CDR2 sequences are MDHEN and SYDVKM. CDR3 DNA: TGTGCCAGCAGTTTAGCCATCCGGGGCAATCAGCCCCAGCATTTT. It specifies CASSLAIRGNQPQHF.

The V and J genes are TRBV5-5 and TRBJ2-1; D ambiguous. Germline assignment: CDR1 SGHKS and CDR2 YYEKEE (reference sequence). The CDR3 spans 15 residues. V shed 0 bases and J shed 6 bases, with 13 bases lying between them. CDR3 in DNA: TGTGCCAGCAGCTTGGTCAGCTGGTTGGGCAATGAGCAGTTCTTC. This codes for CASSLVSWLGNEQFF. Filled out from reference TRBV5-5 and TRBJ2-1, the complete variable domain reads DAGVTQSPTHLIKTRGQQVTLRCSPISGHKSVSWYQQVLGQGPQFIFQYYEKEERGRGNFPDRFSARQFPNYSSELNVNALLLGDSALYLCASSLVSWLGNEQFFGPGTRLTVL.

The chain recombines TRBV28 with TRBJ2-7; D ambiguous. CDR1 and CDR2 (germline): MDHEN, SYDVKM. This CDR3 spans 13 amino acids. The V gene lost 11 bases and the J gene lost 5 bases, with 19 bases spanning the gap. The CDR3 nucleotides are TGTGCCCTCGGCGAGGCCAGAACCCACGAGCAGTACTTC. Protein: CALGEARTHEQYF.

This chain links TRBV5-1 with TRBJ1-1, with TRBD1 identical over 8 bases. The CDR3 runs 14 residues. Germline V lookup: CDR1 SGHRS, CDR2 YFSETQ. J was trimmed by 1 base and V by 2 bases; bases with no gene match: 1. CDR3 sequence reads: CASSFGTGNTEAFF. As DNA, the CDR3 is TGCGCCAGCAGCTTCGGGACAGGGAACACTGAAGCTTTCTTT.